This T cell receptor (beta chain) stems from a study of blood T cell repertoires in COVID-19. Study overall: Samples taken during acute and convalescent COVID-19 were collected in the United States, Italy and Spain. The cDNA or gDNA used as material had been derived from T cells, B-cell-depleted T cells, or PBMCs.

Methods used by the authors: The assay estimated nucleated cells by amplifying reference gene primers. The data were produced by immunoSEQ multiplex PCR, yet TCRdb's version contains in-frame clones alone and is incomplete. V, J and clone size reflect that table, while D and trimming were determined from the DNA. Of about 120,000 clones listed, around 79% are singletons. The V end lost 4 bases, the J end lost 0 bases, and 7 bases lay between the germline ends. In germline, CDR1 is SQVTM, CDR2 ANQGSEA. This CDR3 has 13 residues. Specimen: peripheral blood. The chain couples TRBV29-1 to TRBJ1-3; D ambiguous. This TCR was sampled from a man between 65 and 85 years old with acute or convalescent COVID-19. CDR3 protein: CSVAAASGNTIYF. CDR3 DNA: TGCAGCGTTGCGGCGGCCTCTGGAAACACCATATATTTT.